One TCR beta chain is described in this entry. Its antigen is undetermined. The sample is drawn from a study of T cell responses to AZD1222 COVID-19 vaccine. Looking at the study overall: Whether given at about 4 or about 12 weeks, second doses were pooled. Study conclusions and caveats: Following two doses of AZD1222, Spike-specific TCR breadth and depth rose. The study sampled repertoires only after the peak T cell response.

This CDR3 has 15 residues. Trimming cost V 2 bases and J 5 bases, with 16 bases left between them. In germline, CDR1 is MNHEY, CDR2 SVGEGT. The table came from immunoSEQ multiplex PCR; TCRdb's copy has only in-frame clones and leaves some out. The sample holds 150,000 to 180,000 clones, about 88% seen once. The chain employs TRBV6-2 or TRBV6-3 and TRBJ2-7; perhaps D is TRBD1 or TRBD2 (6 bases each). This sequence originates from an adult in good health. The specimen was peripheral blood, collected on day 0 of AZD1222 vaccination. The CDR3 reads CASSYVGGPGDEQYF. DNA for the CDR3: TGTGCCAGCAGTTACGTAGGGGGGCCTGGGGACGAGCAGTACTTC.